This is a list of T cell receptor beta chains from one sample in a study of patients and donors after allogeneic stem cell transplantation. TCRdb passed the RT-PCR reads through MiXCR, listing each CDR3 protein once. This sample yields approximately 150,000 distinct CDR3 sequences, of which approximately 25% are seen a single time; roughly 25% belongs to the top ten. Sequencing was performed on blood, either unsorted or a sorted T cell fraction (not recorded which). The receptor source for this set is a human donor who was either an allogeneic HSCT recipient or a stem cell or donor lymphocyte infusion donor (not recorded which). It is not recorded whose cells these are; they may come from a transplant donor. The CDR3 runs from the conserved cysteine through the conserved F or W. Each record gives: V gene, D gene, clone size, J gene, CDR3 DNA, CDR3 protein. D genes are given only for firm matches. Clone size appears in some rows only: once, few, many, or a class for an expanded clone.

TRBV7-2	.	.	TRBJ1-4	TGTGCCAGCAGCCCGGAAAACGCTGGTCCCCTGGATGAAAAACTGTTTTTT	CASSPENAGPLDEKLFF
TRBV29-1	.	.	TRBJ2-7	TGCAGCGTTGGCGGGACACTGACCTACGAGCAGTACTTC	CSVGGTLTYEQYF
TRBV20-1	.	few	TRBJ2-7	TGCAGTGCTTACGGACTGAACTCCTACGAGCAGTACTTC	CSAYGLNSYEQYF
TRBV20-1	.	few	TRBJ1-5	TGCAGTGCCCCGAAGGGATTCGGTCAGCCCCAGCATTTT	CSAPKGFGQPQHF
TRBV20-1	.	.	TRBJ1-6	TGCAGTGCTAAACGCAAGCAAAAAAATTCACCCCTCCACTTT	CSAKRKQKNSPLHF
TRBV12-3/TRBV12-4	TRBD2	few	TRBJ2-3	TGTGCCAGCAGAGGGACTAGCGGTAGCACAGATACGCAGTATTTT	CASRGTSGSTDTQYF
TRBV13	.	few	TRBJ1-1	TGTGCCAGTACAGGGCTGGGCACTGAAGCTTTCTTT	CASTGLGTEAFF
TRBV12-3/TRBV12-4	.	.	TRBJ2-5	TGTGCCAGCACCATGCGGCGGTTCCAAGAGACCCAGTACTTC	CASTMRRFQETQYF
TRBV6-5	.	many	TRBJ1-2	TGTGCCAGCAGTTACTCGGGGGGATTAACACCCGGCTACACCTTC	CASSYSGGLTPGYTF
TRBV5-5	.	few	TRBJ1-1	TGTGCCAGCAGCTTTTACCAGGGGAACACTGAAGCTTTCTTT	CASSFYQGNTEAFF
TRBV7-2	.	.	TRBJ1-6	TGTGCCAGCAGCGCCCCGGTCCCAAAAAATTCACCCCTCCACTTT	CASSAPVPKNSPLHF
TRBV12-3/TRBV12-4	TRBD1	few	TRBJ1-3	TGTGCCAGCAGCCCAGGGACAGGAGTGATGGAAAACACCATATATTTT	CASSPGTGVMENTIYF
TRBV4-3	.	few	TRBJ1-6	TGCGCCAGCAGCCAAGTAGGGAATTCACCCCTCCACTTT	CASSQVGNSPLHF
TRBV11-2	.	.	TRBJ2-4	TGTGCCAGCAGCGGAAGGGATCAGTACTTC	CASSGRDQYF
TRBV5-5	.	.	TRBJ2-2	TGTGCCAGCAGATTCCCGGGACAAGACACCGGGGAGCTGTTTTTT	CASRFPGQDTGELFF
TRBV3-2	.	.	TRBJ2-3	TGTGCCAGCTTCGCGGGAGGGCCAGATACGCAGTATTTT	CASFAGGPDTQYF
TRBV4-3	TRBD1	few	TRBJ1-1	TGCGCCAGCAGCCAAGTAGTACCGGGACAGACTTTCTTT	CASSQVVPGQTFF
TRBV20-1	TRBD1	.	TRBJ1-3	TGCAGTGCTAAAGAGGGACAGGGGTACGGAAACACCATATATTTT	CSAKEGQGYGNTIYF
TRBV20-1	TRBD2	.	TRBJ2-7	TGCAGTGCTAGGGGACTAGCGGGAGGTTCGTCCTACGAGCAGTACTTC	CSARGLAGGSSYEQYF
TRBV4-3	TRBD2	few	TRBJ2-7	TGCGCCAGCAGCGCGGGACTAGCGGGAGTCCGGCAGTACTTC	CASSAGLAGVRQYF
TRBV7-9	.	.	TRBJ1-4	TGTGCCAGCAGATTGTTCCAGGGCAGGCGGGATGAAAAACTGTTTTTT	CASRLFQGRRDEKLFF
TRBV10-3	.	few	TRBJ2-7	TGTGCCATCAGTGAGCGGGGGCCTTCCTACGAGCAGTACTTC	CAISERGPSYEQYF
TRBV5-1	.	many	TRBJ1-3	TGCGCCAGCAGCTTGGAGACGGCTTTCTCTGGAAACACCATATATTTT	CASSLETAFSGNTIYF
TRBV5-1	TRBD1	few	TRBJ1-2	TGCGCCAGCAGCTTGGACGGACAGGGGGCTGGTGGCTACACCTTC	CASSLDGQGAGGYTF
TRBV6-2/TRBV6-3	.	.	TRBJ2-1	TGTGCCAGCATTAGCCCCACAACTAGCTCTATCTACAATGAGCAGTTCTTC	CASISPTTSSIYNEQFF
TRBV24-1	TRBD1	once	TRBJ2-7	TGTGCCACCAGTGATAAGGACAGGTACCCAAACCGCGTCTACGAGCAGTACTTC	CATSDKDRYPNRVYEQYF
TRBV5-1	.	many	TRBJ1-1	TGCGCCAGCAGCTCAGAGAACACTGAAGCTTTCTTT	CASSSENTEAFF
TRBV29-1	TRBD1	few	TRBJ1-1	TGCAGCGTTGATTCGGGACAGGGGGACACTGAAGCTTTCTTT	CSVDSGQGDTEAFF
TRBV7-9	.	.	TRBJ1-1	TGTGCCAGCAGCTTAGAACAGGGGAACACTGAAGCTTTCTTT	CASSLEQGNTEAFF
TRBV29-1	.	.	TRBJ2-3	TGCAGCGTTGGTTCAGGGGCAGATACGCAGTATTTT	CSVGSGADTQYF
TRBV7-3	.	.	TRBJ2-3	TGTGCCAGCAGCGACGGACCCGGACTCACAGATACGCAGTATTTT	CASSDGPGLTDTQYF
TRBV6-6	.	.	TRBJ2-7	TGTGCCAGCAGTTACTCTCGAGGGGAGGGGGCCCACTACGAGCAGTACTTC	CASSYSRGEGAHYEQYF
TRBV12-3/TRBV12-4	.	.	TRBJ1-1	TGTGCCACGTGGTGGAACACTGAAGCTTTCTTT	CATWWNTEAFF
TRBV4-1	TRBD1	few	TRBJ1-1	TGCGCCAGCAGCCCACGAGATAGGGGACAGGGTCGCACTGAAGCTTTCTTT	CASSPRDRGQGRTEAFF
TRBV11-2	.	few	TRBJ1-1	TGTGCCAGCAGCTTACCACAGATGAACACTGAAGCTTTCTTT	CASSLPQMNTEAFF
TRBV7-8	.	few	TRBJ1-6	TGTGCCAGCAGCTCACCTGAGACCCTCCACTTT	CASSSPETLHF
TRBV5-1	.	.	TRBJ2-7	TGCGCCAGCAGCTTGGAAACAGAACGCTCCTACGAGCAGTACTTC	CASSLETERSYEQYF